These T cell receptor beta chains were read from a single sample in a study of regulatory T cells in long-lasting Graves disease. In TCRdb, the multiplex PCR reads were re-called with MiXCR into one record per CDR3 protein. Of about 420,000 distinct CDR3 sequences in the sample, roughly 15% are singletons; the top ten hold 20% to 25%. The sample was also linked to a second study, of T cells in Graves' hyperthyroidism and ophthalmopathy.

Sequenced material: peripheral blood mononuclear cells (PBMCs), taken at new diagnosis, from a patient treated with antithyroid drugs. The receptors shown here come from a woman aged 18-29 years with Graves disease. Each CDR3 is given without its conserved first and last residue. Fields, in order: J gene, CDR3 length, V gene, D gene, CDR3 protein. D genes are given only for firm matches.

TRBJ2-7	12	TRBV5-8	TRBD1	ASSLLGQGYEQY
TRBJ2-7	14	TRBV7-2	.	ASSLVMGQYGYEQY
TRBJ2-1	10	TRBV19	.	ASSDPRVEQF
TRBJ2-2	13	TRBV6-1	TRBD1	ASSAYRGITGELF
.	14	TRBV6-2/TRBV6-3	TRBD1	ASNTSPGQGAYEQY
TRBJ2-1	13	TRBV20-1	.	SATGIKVAGNEQF
TRBJ2-3	11	TRBV20-1	.	SASGADRDTQY
TRBJ2-3	13	TRBV27	TRBD1	ASSPAGQGTDTQY
TRBJ1-2	12	TRBV28	.	ASRMGGSVWGYT
TRBJ2-7	12	TRBV28	.	ASSFLADYYEQY
TRBJ2-1	10	TRBV7-2	.	ASSILALEQF
TRBJ1-2	12	TRBV19	.	ASRNGGGGSGYT
TRBJ2-7	14	TRBV29-1	TRBD2	SVFSGGRAREYEQY
TRBJ2-3	11	TRBV18	.	ASSPIVTDTQY
TRBJ1-4	10	TRBV7-8	.	ASSLGIEKLF
TRBJ2-7	15	TRBV28	.	ASSLGGLAISSDEQY
TRBJ2-7	13	TRBV5-1	TRBD2	ASGSLAGVGYEQY
TRBJ2-3	12	TRBV7-9	TRBD1	ASSFSTGSDTQY
TRBJ2-1	11	TRBV7-2	.	ASRGIDYNEQF
TRBJ1-1	11	TRBV29-1	.	SAKQGQNTEAF
TRBJ1-2	12	TRBV2	.	ASSDRDESGGYT
TRBJ2-5	12	TRBV11-3	.	ASSFWGPQETQY
TRBJ2-3	12	TRBV24-1	TRBD2	ATSPGGPGDTQY
.	13	TRBV4-1	TRBD2	ASSQRLLAQETQY
TRBJ2-1	13	TRBV7-3	.	ASSLQPSSYNEQF
TRBJ2-7	10	TRBV7-8	.	ASREDRYEQY
TRBJ1-1	14	TRBV10-3	TRBD1	AISESTGPGEAKAF
TRBJ2-7	14	TRBV27	TRBD2	ASSTGTSGRRYEQY
TRBJ1-5	16	TRBV28	TRBD1	ASSLDTWGQYSNQPQH
TRBJ2-2	11	TRBV7-6	.	ASSLGVAGELF